Following are 22 T cell receptor beta chains from one sample sequenced in a study of T cells in Graves' hyperthyroidism and ophthalmopathy. Template material for amplifying TCR beta CDR3 regions consisted of RNA transcripts. HTBI primers were employed in a first-round RT-PCR of the TCR CDR3. TCRdb passed the multiplex PCR reads through MiXCR, listing each CDR3 protein once. The sample has around 490,000 distinct CDR3 sequences; just under 20% are singletons. The sample was blood. These receptors all stem from a man aged 35 to 55 with Graves' ophthalmopathy.

V gene TRBV5-4 combines with J gene TRBJ2-2, with D tentatively TRBD1 or TRBD2 (5 bases each). The CDR3 contains 15 residues. Trimming stripped 4 bases from V and 6 bases from J, with 16 bases between. Germline V gene lookup returns CDR1 SGHNT and CDR2 YYREEE (reference sequence). The chain's CDR3 is CASSPEGPRAGELFF. For the CDR3, the DNA is TGTGCCAGCAGCCCTGAGGGACCGAGGGCCGGGGAGCTGTTTTTT.

This clonotype was found many times. This rearrangement joins TRBV3-1 to TRBJ1-1, with 10 positions matching TRBD1. The germline CDR1 and CDR2 sequences are LGHDT and YNNKEL (reference sequence). The CDR3 is 14 amino acids. J lost 5 bases, V lost 2 bases, and 2 bases had no gene match. Here the CDR3 reads CASSQRGQGTEAFF. The CDR3 nucleotides are TGTGCCAGCAGCCAACGGGGACAGGGGACTGAAGCTTTCTTT.

In this sample, this clonotype turned up many times. The rearrangement links TRBV5-5 to TRBJ2-1, with 9 bases identical to TRBD2. This CDR3 contains 17 residues. The V gene end was trimmed by 1 base and the J gene end by 5 bases; junction bases not matched to a gene: 10. Looked up from germline, CDR1 is SGHKS and CDR2 is YYEKEE (reference sequence). The CDR3 bases are TGTGCCAGCAGCTTGAGGCGCTCTAGCGGGGTCGACAATGAGCAGTTCTTC. This encodes CASSLRRSSGVDNEQFF.

Ten or more counts support this clonotype. V is TRBV5-1 and J is TRBJ2-2; possible D gene TRBD1, 7 bases. The germline V and J ends were trimmed by 3 bases and 6 bases, with 12 bases remaining between them. Germline CDR1 SGHRS, CDR2 YFSETQ. CDR3 length equals 14 residues. This chain's CDR3 is CASSSDREAGELFF. DNA for the CDR3: TGCGCCAGCAGCTCCGACAGGGAGGCCGGGGAGCTGTTTTTT.

This clonotype appeared a few times. The V call is TRBV5-6, the J call TRBJ2-1; D is possibly TRBD1 (6 bases). Trimming removed 4 bases from V and 8 bases from J, with 19 bases in between. The length of the CDR3 is 15 residues. Per the germline V gene, CDR1 is SGHDT and CDR2 is YYEEEE. CDR3 DNA sequence: TGTGCCAGCAGCCTCACACCCGTACAGGGACATGAGCAGTTCTTC. Its translation: CASSLTPVQGHEQFF.

This clonotype came up many times. V is TRBV7-2 and J is TRBJ2-1, with 11 bases that match TRBD2. The CDR3 spans 15 residues. Germline trimming cut 4 bases from V and 1 base from J; bases unmatched to any gene: 0. CDR1 and CDR2 from the germline V gene are SGHTA and FQGNSA. In DNA, the CDR3 is TGTGCCAGCAGCTCTAGCGGGAGGTCCTACAATGAGCAGTTCTTC. Protein sequence: CASSSSGRSYNEQFF.

The chain uses TRBV29-1 and TRBJ2-3, with a tentative D call TRBD2 (5 bases). Trimming left V 6 bases short and J 5 bases short, with 6 bases between. The CDR3 has 10 residues. Germline loops: CDR1 SQVTM, CDR2 ANQGSEA. The CDR3 nucleotides read TGCAGCGTCACTAGAGATACGCAGTATTTT. Translating it yields CSVTRDTQYF.

The rearrangement links TRBV7-9 to TRBJ2-1; 9 nucleotides line up with TRBD1. Trimming cost V 5 bases and J 3 bases; bases outside gene matches: 11. There are 17 residues in the CDR3. CDR1 is SEHNR and CDR2 is FQNEAQ in the germline V gene (reference sequence). CDR3 sequence: CASSLYGGQGIYNEQFF. As DNA, the CDR3 is TGTGCCAGCAGCCTATACGGAGGACAGGGGATCTACAATGAGCAGTTCTTC.

The chain employs TRBV2 and TRBJ2-5; D may be TRBD2 (5 bases). Per the germline V gene, CDR1 is SNHLY and CDR2 is FYNNEI. V was clipped by 9 bases and J by 5 bases, with 10 bases between them. This CDR3 is 11 amino acids long. This chain's CDR3 is CARGVGETQYF. DNA of the CDR3: TGTGCCAGGGGAGTGGGTGAGACCCAGTACTTC.

This clonotype appeared a few times. The chain is built from TRBV10-3 and TRBJ2-3, with no clear D. The length of the CDR3 is 15 residues. Germline CDR1 is ENHRY and CDR2 is SYGVKD. V lost 3 bases and J lost 6, with 16 bases in between. The CDR3 spells CAISDPLAIGDTQYF. The CDR3 coding sequence is TGTGCCATCAGTGACCCATTGGCTATCGGCGATACGCAGTATTTT.

This clonotype was seen only a few times. This chain joins TRBV20-1 and TRBJ2-2, with a possible D match to TRBD2 (6 bases). CDR3 length: 16 residues. Germline V lookup: CDR1 DFQATT, CDR2 SNEGSKA (reference sequence). V was pared by 1 base and J by 2 bases, with 14 bases between. CDR3 sequence reads: CSARVGGRPNTGELFF. The CDR3 DNA sequence: TGCAGTGCTAGAGTAGGAGGGCGGCCCAACACCGGGGAGCTGTTTTTT.

This clonotype was found many times. The chain couples TRBV28 to TRBJ2-3; no firm D call. The germline V and J ends were trimmed by 5 bases and 4 bases, with 16 bases remaining between them. Germline V gives CDR1 MDHEN, CDR2 SYDVKM. The CDR3 loop spans 15 amino acids. CDR3 DNA sequence: TGTGCCAGCAGTCCTGAAAGAGAGCTACCAGATACGCAGTATTTT. Protein sequence: CASSPERELPDTQYF. The whole variable domain, filled in from reference TRBV28 and TRBJ2-3, reads DVKVTQSSRYLVKRTGEKVFLECVQDMDHENMFWYRQDPGLGLRLIYFSYDVKMKEKGDIPEGYSVSREKKERFSLILESASTNQTSMYLCASSPERELPDTQYFGPGTRLTVL.

This clonotype was observed a few times. This chain links TRBV20-1 with TRBJ2-1, with a possible D match to TRBD2 (5 bases). Germline values: CDR1 DFQATT, CDR2 SNEGSKA (reference sequence). V lost 5 bases to trimming and J lost 2 bases, with 16 bases between them. The CDR3 runs 15 residues. The CDR3 loop is CSAVRTQATYNEQFF. The CDR3 DNA is TGCAGTGCTGTTAGGACTCAGGCAACCTACAATGAGCAGTTCTTC.

V is TRBV27 and J is TRBJ1-5; TRBD1 agrees at 9 bases. Germline CDR1 MNHEY, CDR2 SMNVEV (reference sequence). V shed 0 bases, J shed 10 bases, and the junction held 7 bases outside the gene matches. This CDR3 is built from 15 residues. The CDR3 spells CASSLSGQGFGPQHF. CDR3 DNA sequence: TGTGCCAGCAGTTTATCCGGACAGGGGTTTGGTCCCCAGCATTTT.

V is TRBV6-5 and J is TRBJ1-1, with D unclear. CDR1 and CDR2 (germline): MNHEY, SVGAGI. Trimming removed 2 bases from V and 10 bases from J, with 8 bases in between. The CDR3 covers 11 residues. The CDR3 reads CASSYQHGAFF. The CDR3 nucleotides are TGTGCCAGCAGTTACCAACACGGAGCTTTCTTT.

Note on this clonotype: This CDR3 fails to terminate in the conserved phenylalanine or tryptophan, so it likely reflects a read error. The chain uses TRBV7-3 and TRBJ1-2, with a possible D match to TRBD1 (6 bases). Germline loops: CDR1 SGHTA, CDR2 FQGTGA. The CDR3 has 12 amino acids. V was pared by 6 bases and J by 8 bases, with 13 bases between. The CDR3 spells CASRSGTRGYTL. Here the CDR3 DNA reads TGTGCCAGCAGGTCCGGGACACGGGGCTACACCCTC.

The gene calls are TRBV27 and TRBJ1-5; TRBD1 might be the D (5 bases). With 0 bases removed from V and 5 bases from J, the gap between germline ends came to 8 bases. CDR1 is MNHEY, CDR2 SMNVEV, per germline (reference sequence). This CDR3 comprises 14 residues. The CDR3 coding sequence is TGTGCCAGCAGTTTATCCGGGACGTATCAGCCCCAGCATTTT. Protein sequence: CASSLSGTYQPQHF.

This clonotype occurred a few times. This chain connects TRBV7-9 to TRBJ2-5, with 9 bases matching TRBD1. In germline, CDR1 is SEHNR, CDR2 FQNEAQ (reference sequence). The CDR3 is made up of 13 amino acids. With 6 bases clipped from V and 5 bases from J, the junction kept 4 bases outside the gene matches. CDR3 in DNA: TGTGCCAGCAGAAGACAGGGGGGGGAGACCCAGTACTTC. Translation: CASRRQGGETQYF.

This clonotype was found many times. The chain links TRBV5-1 to TRBJ1-1; D gene ambiguous. The V gene's germline CDR1 is SGHRS and CDR2 YFSETQ. The CDR3 contains 15 residues. Between the trimmed V and J ends, which lost 2 bases and 1 base, there was a span of 12 bases. CDR3 in amino acids: CASSFRWTGNTEAFF. The CDR3 DNA reads as TGCGCCAGCAGCTTTAGATGGACTGGGAACACTGAAGCTTTCTTT.

The chain links TRBV18 to TRBJ2-5, with TRBD1 as a possible D gene (6 bases). The CDR3 spans 15 residues. Trimming left V 3 bases short and J 2 bases short, with 13 bases between. From germline, CDR1 is KGHSH and CDR2 LQKENI. The CDR3 nucleotides are TGTGCCAGCTCACCGCAGGACAGCCGACAAGAGACCCAGTACTTC. This sequence encodes CASSPQDSRQETQYF.

This clonotype came up many times. The CDR3 protein is CSAASGAYQETQYF. The CDR3 nucleotides are TGCAGTGCTGCTTCCGGGGCGTATCAAGAGACCCAGTACTTC. The chain links TRBV20-1 to TRBJ2-5; perhaps D is TRBD1 or TRBD2 (5 bases each). This CDR3 region has 14 residues. Germline CDR1 DFQATT, CDR2 SNEGSKA (reference sequence). V was pared by 5 bases and J by 2 bases, with 15 bases between.

This clonotype came up many times. This rearrangement joins TRBV11-1 to TRBJ1-3; 8 nucleotides align to TRBD1. Germline V gives CDR1 SGHAT, CDR2 FQDESV (reference sequence). Trimming removed 5 bases from V and 0 bases from J; junction bases left unmatched: 3. This CDR3 region has 15 residues. DNA for the CDR3: TGTGCCAGCAGCGGGACAGGAGGCTCTGGAAACACCATATATTTT. The encoded protein is CASSGTGGSGNTIYF. Full variable domain (remainder filled in from reference TRBV11-1 and TRBJ1-3): EAEVAQSPRYKITEKSQAVAFWCDPISGHATLYWYRQILGQGPELLVQFQDESVVDDSQLPKDRFSAERLKGVDSTLKIQPAELGDSAMYLCASSGTGGSGNTIYFGEGSWLTVV.